This TCR beta chain comes out of a study of blood T cell repertoires in COVID-19. The CDR3 covers 13 residues. V was clipped by 5 bases and J by 0 bases, with 6 bases between them. Germline lookup yields CDR1 PRHDT and CDR2 FYEKMQ (reference sequence). Assay: immunoSEQ multiplex PCR; the TCRdb copy retains only in-frame clones and omits some. The sample has approximately 57,000 clones, around nine tenths seen once; the top ten hold 4%. This TCR was recovered from a man aged 50 to 59 with acute or convalescent COVID-19. The sequenced material came from peripheral blood. The chain combines TRBV13 with TRBJ2-3; D ambiguous. The CDR3 DNA sequence: TGTGCCAGCAGCCCAGGTAGCACAGATACGCAGTATTTT. It encodes CASSPGSTDTQYF.